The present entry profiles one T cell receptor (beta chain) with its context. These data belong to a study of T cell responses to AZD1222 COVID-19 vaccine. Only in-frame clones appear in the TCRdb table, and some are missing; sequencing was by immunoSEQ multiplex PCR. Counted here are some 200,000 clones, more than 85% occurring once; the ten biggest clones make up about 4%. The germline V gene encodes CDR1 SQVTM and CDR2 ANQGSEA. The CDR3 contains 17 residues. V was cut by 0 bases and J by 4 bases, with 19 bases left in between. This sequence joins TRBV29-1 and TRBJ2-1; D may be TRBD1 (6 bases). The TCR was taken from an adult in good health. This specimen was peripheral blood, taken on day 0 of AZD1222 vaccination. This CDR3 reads CSVEDLGRKGVYNEQFF. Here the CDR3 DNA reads TGCAGCGTTGAAGATTTAGGCCGGAAGGGGGTATACAATGAGCAGTTCTTC.